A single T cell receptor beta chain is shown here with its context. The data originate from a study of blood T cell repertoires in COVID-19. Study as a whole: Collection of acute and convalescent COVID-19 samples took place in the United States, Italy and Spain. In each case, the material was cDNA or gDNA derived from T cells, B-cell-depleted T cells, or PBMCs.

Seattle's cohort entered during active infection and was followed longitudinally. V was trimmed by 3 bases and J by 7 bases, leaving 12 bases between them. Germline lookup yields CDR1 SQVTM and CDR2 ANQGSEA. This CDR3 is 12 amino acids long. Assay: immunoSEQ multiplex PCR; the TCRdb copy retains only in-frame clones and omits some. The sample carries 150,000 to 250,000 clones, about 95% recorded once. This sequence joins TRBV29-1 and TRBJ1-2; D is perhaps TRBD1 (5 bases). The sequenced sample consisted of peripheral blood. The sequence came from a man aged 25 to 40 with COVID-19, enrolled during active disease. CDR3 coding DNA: TGCAGCGTTGAGGGGGGGGACCGTGGCTACACCTTC. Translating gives CSVEGGDRGYTF.